These 19 T cell receptor beta chains originate from one sample sequenced in a study of cytomegalovirus exposure and HLA in healthy donors. Vbeta (60) and Jbeta (13) primers were used in the PCR. The method was immunoSEQ multiplex PCR; TCRdb's version includes in-frame clones alone and lacks a portion of them. The repertoire includes roughly 170,000 clones, 80% of them detected once, and roughly 4.7% sits in the top ten. What was sequenced was PBMCs. Receptor source: a woman between 50 and 59 years old in good health and CMV-seropositive.

This clone was seen only a few times. For the CDR3, the DNA is TGTGCCAGCAGGATTGGTATAGGGGTCGACACCATATATTTT. Its translation: CASRIGIGVDTIYF. The chain recombines TRBV6-5 with TRBJ1-3; weak D call: TRBD1 (5 bases). The CDR3 extends over 14 amino acids. Looked up from germline, CDR1 is MNHEY and CDR2 is SVGAGI. V was cut by 6 bases and J by 8 bases, with 17 bases left in between.

The chain uses TRBV1 and TRBJ2-5; the listed D gene, TRBD2, was not tested against the DNA. TRBV1 counts as a pseudogene. The CDR3 runs to 19 residues. Written as DNA, the CDR3 is TGCACCAGCAGCCAAGAATCCTGGGGGGACCCGACTATACAAGAGACCCAGTACTTC. Its protein is CTSSQESWGDPTIQETQYF.

The chain couples TRBV2 to TRBJ2-5, with 7 positions matching TRBD2. The J call may be incorrect, as the DNA end agrees better with TRBJ2-7. CDR1 and CDR2 from the germline V gene are SNHLY and FYNNEI. This CDR3 contains 14 residues. The CDR3: CAGHLGGSAYEQYF. CDR3 nucleotides: TGTGCCGGCCACCTGGGCGGGAGCGCCTACGAGCAGTACTTC.

Regarding this clone: The sample has other DNA sequences that encode this CDR3 too. The V and J genes are TRBV7-3 and TRBJ2-2; D is perhaps TRBD2 (5 bases). CDR1 and CDR2 (germline): SGHTA, FQGTGA. CDR3 length equals 13 residues. V was clipped by 5 bases and J by 6 bases, with 10 bases between them. CDR3 DNA sequence: TGTGCCAGCAGCCCCACTAGATCCGGGGAGCTGTTTTTT. It translates to CASSPTRSGELFF.

V usage is TRBV5-1 and J usage is TRBJ2-5; D is unresolved. The J call may not be correct, given that the DNA end is closer to TRBJ2-7. This CDR3 region has 14 residues. CDR1 and CDR2 (germline): SGHRS, YFSETQ. The CDR3 DNA reads TGCGCCAGCAGCCCATCCGAGCCCAGGTACGAGCAGTACTTC. Encoded protein: CASSPSEPRYEQYF.

The chain recombines TRBV6-5 with TRBJ2-7; TRBD1 agrees at 8 bases. The CDR3 covers 16 residues. V dropped 4 bases and J dropped 4; count of bases not matched to a gene: 12. Germline V gene sequence: CDR1 MNHEY, CDR2 SVGAGI. As DNA, the CDR3 is TGTGCCAGCAGTTCCCCCAGGGGGCGGAATCCTTACGAGCAGTACTTC. Protein sequence: CASSSPRGRNPYEQYF.

This clone was found a few times. The chain couples TRBV5-5 to TRBJ2-3; D may be TRBD2 (5 bases). This CDR3 has 15 residues. CDR1 is SGHKS, CDR2 YYEKEE, per germline (reference sequence). V was trimmed by 0 bases and J by 0 bases, leaving 8 bases between them. The CDR3: CASSLDGSSTDTQYF. CDR3 coding DNA: TGTGCCAGCAGCTTGGATGGGAGTAGCACAGATACGCAGTATTTT.

V gene TRBV28 combines with J gene TRBJ2-7; possible D gene TRBD1, 6 bases. This CDR3 contains 15 residues. V was cut by 2 bases and J by 2 bases, with 13 bases left in between. Germline V gene lookup returns CDR1 MDHEN and CDR2 SYDVKM. The CDR3 DNA is TGTGCCAGCAGTTTAGACAGGCAGGCCGCCTACGAGCAGTACTTC. This gives the protein CASSLDRQAAYEQYF.

The chain uses TRBV6-6 and TRBJ2-1; perhaps TRBD1 as D (6 bases). The CDR3 loop spans 14 amino acids. The germline gives CDR1 MNHNY, CDR2 SVGAGI (reference sequence). V was pared by 2 bases and J by 3 bases, with 8 bases between. CDR3 in DNA: TGTGCCAGCAGTTACGACAGGCTCTACAATGAGCAGTTCTTC. Translating gives CASSYDRLYNEQFF.

This sequence joins TRBV9 and TRBJ1-3; D possibly corresponds to TRBD1 (5 bases). The V gene's germline CDR1 is SGDLS and CDR2 YYNGEE. The CDR3 length is 12 residues. Deletions cut 3 bases from V and 9 bases from J, with 10 bases between. CDR3 sequence reads: CASSAQGGTIYF. The CDR3 coding sequence is TGTGCCAGCAGCGCTCAGGGAGGCACCATATATTTT. Full variable domain (missing parts from reference TRBV9 and TRBJ1-3): DSGVTQTPKHLITATGQRVTLRCSPRSGDLSVYWYQQSLDQGLQFLIQYYNGEERAKGNILERFSAQQFPDLHSELNLSSLELGDSALYFCASSAQGGTIYFGEGSWLTVV.

J is TRBJ1-4 and V is TRBV19; possible D gene TRBD1, 6 bases. The CDR3 is 13 residues long. Between the trimmed V and J ends, which lost 2 bases and 8 bases, there was a span of 9 bases. Germline V gives CDR1 LNHDA, CDR2 SQIVND (reference sequence). The CDR3 nucleotides are TGTGCCAGTAGTATAAGACAGGACGAAAAACTGTTTTTT. Amino acids: CASSIRQDEKLFF.

V gene TRBV18 combines with J gene TRBJ2-5, with TRBD2 matching over 8 bases. The CDR3 consists of 14 residues. V lost 4 bases and J lost 2; bases outside the gene matches: 3. Germline V lookup: CDR1 KGHSH, CDR2 LQKENI. This CDR3 reads CASSRSSGQETQYF. The CDR3 DNA is TGTGCCAGCTCACGATCTAGCGGGCAAGAGACCCAGTACTTC.

The chain joins TRBV4-3 to TRBJ2-7; weak D call: TRBD1 (6 bases). The V and J ends lost 1 base and 4 bases respectively, with 20 bases between them. The CDR3 contains 17 residues. Germline values: CDR1 LGHNA, CDR2 YSLEER. CDR3 nucleotide sequence: TGCGCCAGCAGCCAAGCTTTTCAGGGGCTTAAGGCGTACGAGCAGTACTTC. Its translation is CASSQAFQGLKAYEQYF.

The rearrangement uses TRBV10-2 and TRBJ1-1, with 7 bases fitting TRBD1. Germline CDR1 WSHSY, CDR2 SAAADI. J was trimmed by 7 bases and V by 3 bases; bases with no gene match: 17. This CDR3 has 17 residues. The CDR3 sequence: CASSEAGTVRFLGEAFF. For the CDR3, the DNA is TGCGCCAGCAGTGAAGCCGGGACAGTAAGATTTTTGGGTGAAGCTTTCTTT.

This clone came up a few times. The CDR3 sequence is CASSRTGNGYTF. CDR3 DNA sequence: TGTGCCAGCAGTCGGACAGGGAATGGCTACACCTTC. The chain recombines TRBV6-5 with TRBJ1-2; 8 positions agree with TRBD1. The V gene's germline CDR1 is MNHEY and CDR2 SVGAGI. The CDR3 spans 12 residues. V lost 5 bases and J lost 6; bases outside the gene matches: 2.

A remark on this clone: An end of the junction does not agree with germline; a read error may underlie this. CDR3 in amino acids: CSSSRDGRGYTF. CDR3 sequence (DNA): TGTTCCAGCAGCCGGGACGGGAGAGGCTACACCTTC. This chain uses TRBV7-9 with TRBJ1-2, with D possibly TRBD1 on 5 matching bases. CDR1 and CDR2 from the germline V gene are SEHNR and FQNEAQ (reference sequence). The CDR3 sequence is 12 residues long.

The chain carries TRBV5-4 and TRBJ1-1, with a tentative D call TRBD1 (5 bases). The CDR3 totals 17 residues. Germline CDR1 SGHNT, CDR2 YYREEE (reference sequence). The V and J ends lost 0 bases and 1 base respectively, with 16 bases between them. The CDR3, as DNA: TGTGCCAGCAGCTTGGGGGGTGGGGGACTCGAGAACACTGAAGCTTTCTTT. Amino acid sequence: CASSLGGGGLENTEAFF.

The chain joins TRBV4-1 to TRBJ1-2; 9 bases map to TRBD1. CDR3 length equals 15 residues. V was pared by 1 base and J by 8 bases, with 8 bases of the junction left unmatched. The germline V gene has CDR1 MGHRA and CDR2 YSYEKL. The CDR3 DNA is TGCGCCAGCAGCCAAGGCCTTTCCGGGACAGGGGGCTACACCTTC. It yields the protein CASSQGLSGTGGYTF.

This clone has only a few counts. The rearrangement links TRBV7-8 to TRBJ1-5, with a tentative D call TRBD1 (6 bases). Per germline, CDR1 SGHVS and CDR2 FQNEAQ. The CDR3 has 16 amino acids. V lost 3 bases and J lost 1, with 13 bases in between. CDR3 nucleotides: TGTGCCAGCAGCTTCCTAGGGGGGGGGAGCAATCAGCCCCAGCATTTT. Encoded protein: CASSFLGGGSNQPQHF.